Below, one T cell receptor (beta chain) is given with its context. The target antigen is unknown. The data stem from a study of cytomegalovirus exposure and HLA in healthy donors. Study findings and constraints: In vitro testing confirmed three CMV-associated chains as specific for CMV antigens. Reportedly, HLA-A and HLA-B alleles of most subjects were accurately predicted from TCR beta.

The germline V and J ends were trimmed by 7 bases and 3 bases, with 13 bases remaining between them. Germline CDR1 LNHDA, CDR2 SQIVND (reference sequence). This CDR3 region has 15 residues. The PCR ran on 60 Vbeta and 13 Jbeta primers. Only in-frame clones appear in the TCRdb table, and some are missing; sequencing was by immunoSEQ multiplex PCR. The sample consists of 70,000 or so clones, 74% of them appearing once. The receptor was isolated from a woman aged 60-75 years in good health and CMV-seropositive. The chain employs TRBV19 and TRBJ1-6; D unclear. Source material: PBMCs. CDR3 in amino acids: CASTLVPGYNSPLHF. Here the CDR3 DNA reads TGTGCCAGTACATTGGTGCCCGGCTATAATTCACCCCTCCACTTT.